The 28 T cell receptor beta chains in this list originate from one sample, sequenced in a study of human T cells and chemical hapten exposure. Unfractionated whole blood was the source of the extracted total RNA. TCRdb re-called the 5' RACE reads through MiXCR, storing one row per CDR3 protein. The sample holds about 140,000 distinct CDR3 sequences, roughly 4% seen once. All receptors derive from a female donor in good health.

CDR3 residues: CASSPPGTGELFF. CDR3 nucleotide sequence: TGTGCCAGCAGCCCACCGGGCACCGGGGAGCTGTTTTTT. The V gene is TRBV7-7, the J gene TRBJ2-2; no clear D gene. The CDR3 contains 13 residues. CDR1 and CDR2 from the germline V gene are SSHAT and FNYEAQ (reference sequence). V gave up 5 bases and J gave up 4 bases, with 8 bases separating them.

In this sample, this clonotype turned up many times. CDR3: CASSQAVGGPFGNQPQHF. The CDR3 DNA reads as TGCGCCAGCAGCCAAGCTGTCGGAGGACCTTTCGGCAATCAGCCCCAGCATTTT. The chain employs TRBV4-3 and TRBJ1-5; no reliable D call. This CDR3 is 18 amino acids long. V was cut by 1 base and J by 2 bases, with 18 bases left in between. Germline loops: CDR1 LGHNA, CDR2 YSLEER.

This clonotype was observed at least ten times. The chain joins TRBV27 to TRBJ2-5; D remains ambiguous. CDR3 length equals 13 residues. V was pared by 4 bases and J by 0 bases, with 6 bases between. From germline, CDR1 is MNHEY and CDR2 SMNVEV (reference sequence). This chain's CDR3 is CASSSRYQETQYF. The CDR3 DNA sequence: TGTGCCAGCAGTTCCCGGTACCAAGAGACCCAGTACTTC.

Many counts were recorded for this clonotype. CDR3 loop: CASSLLQTGELFF. In DNA, the CDR3 is TGTGCCAGCAGCTTATTACAGACCGGGGAGCTGTTTTTT. The rearrangement joins TRBV7-6 to TRBJ2-2; D remains ambiguous. V was trimmed by 2 bases and J by 5 bases, leaving 6 bases between them. CDR3 length equals 13 residues. In germline, CDR1 is SGHVS, CDR2 FNYEAQ.

There are many counts of this clonotype. The gene calls are TRBV6-5 and TRBJ1-5; 7 nucleotides line up with TRBD1. V was pared by 5 bases and J by 7 bases, with 8 bases of the junction left unmatched. The CDR3 contains 14 residues. The germline CDR1 and CDR2 sequences are MNHEY and SVGAGI. For the CDR3, the DNA is TGTGCCAGCAGTGACGACAGGGAAGGACAGCCCCAGCATTTT. It yields the protein CASSDDREGQPQHF.

This clonotype is a singleton in its sample. The conserved final phenylalanine or tryptophan is absent from the CDR3, which likely points to a read error. V gene TRBV20-1 combines with J gene TRBJ2-3; 7 bases line up with TRBD2. The V gene's germline CDR1 is DFQATT and CDR2 SNEGSKA (reference sequence). V gave up 5 bases and J gave up 6 bases; unmatched junction bases: 17. CDR3 length: 16 residues. CDR3 loop: CSALPDYGAGDDTQYL. The CDR3 nucleotides are TGCAGTGCTCTACCTGACTACGGGGCGGGGGACGATACGCAGTATCTT.

The sample holds a few counts of this clonotype. The rearrangement links TRBV3-1 to TRBJ1-2, with TRBD1 matching 7 bases. After removal of 4 bases from V and 8 bases from J, the junction contained 10 bases not matched to a gene. The germline CDR1 and CDR2 sequences are LGHDT and YNNKEL (reference sequence). CDR3 length: 14 amino acids. CDR3 sequence reads: CASSLRQGRCGYTF. Here the CDR3 DNA reads TGTGCCAGCAGCCTGCGACAGGGAAGGTGCGGCTACACCTTC.

The table lists this clonotype with many counts. The chain recombines TRBV20-1 with TRBJ2-1, with 7 bases aligning to TRBD1. Looked up from germline, CDR1 is DFQATT and CDR2 is SNEGSKA (reference sequence). The J segment lost 8 bases and the V segment lost 5 bases, leaving 24 bases of the junction unmatched. The CDR3 length is 18 residues. The CDR3 DNA sequence: TGCAGTGCTCTTTCCCTCGAACGGACGGGGCAGGGGGATTATGAGCAGTTCTTC. This sequence encodes CSALSLERTGQGDYEQFF.

In its sample, this clonotype was seen many times. This chain connects TRBV29-1 to TRBJ2-7, with no clear D. CDR1 and CDR2 (germline): SQVTM, ANQGSEA. This CDR3 has 12 residues. V lost 4 bases and J 1 base, leaving 8 bases between the germline ends. CDR3: CSVAEPSYEQYF. The DNA of the CDR3 is TGCAGCGTTGCTGAGCCATCCTACGAGCAGTACTTC.

This clonotype was counted many times. The chain has TRBV5-1 and TRBJ1-4; no definite D call. V lost 1 base and J lost 8, with 15 bases in between. This CDR3 is 15 amino acids long. The germline V gene has CDR1 SGHRS and CDR2 YFSETQ. The CDR3 region is CASSLSALTSEKLFF. The CDR3 nucleotides are TGCGCCAGCAGCTTGTCCGCCCTTACTTCGGAAAAACTGTTTTTT.

This clonotype was seen ten or more times. The V gene is TRBV7-2, the J gene TRBJ1-6; TRBD1 is a possible D gene (5 bases). Trimming pared 5 bases from V and 9 bases from J, leaving 17 bases between. This CDR3 region has 15 residues. Germline V CDR1 and CDR2: SGHTA, FQGNSA. The CDR3 spells CASSPIGDRGSPLHF. The CDR3 coding sequence is TGTGCCAGCAGCCCCATAGGGGACCGCGGTTCACCCCTCCACTTT.

This clonotype was seen at least ten times. CDR3 residues: CASSRQGAEPYNEQFF. In DNA, the CDR3 is TGTGCCAGCAGCCGACAGGGTGCTGAACCGTACAATGAGCAGTTCTTC. The chain is built from TRBV3-1 and TRBJ2-1, with 7 nucleotides matching TRBD1. CDR3 size: 16 residues. CDR1 and CDR2 from the germline V gene are LGHDT and YNNKEL (reference sequence). V shed 4 bases and J 4 bases; nucleotides not matched to a gene: 10.

This clonotype turned up a few times. The chain uses TRBV19 and TRBJ1-2; weak D call: TRBD1 (6 bases). The V gene lost 4 bases and the J gene lost 1 base, with 13 bases spanning the gap. Germline assignment: CDR1 LNHDA and CDR2 SQIVND (reference sequence). The CDR3 is 15 amino acids. The CDR3 is CASSTTSRGNYGYTF. The CDR3 DNA follows: TGTGCCAGTAGTACCACCTCCAGGGGTAACTATGGCTACACCTTC.

Note on this clonotype: A single base separates this from a much larger clone, so it may be a read error. The genes are TRBV19 and TRBJ1-6, with D perhaps TRBD1 (6 bases). V was shortened by 5 bases and J by 11 bases, with 16 bases between the two germline ends. The CDR3 spans 14 residues. CDR1 is LNHDA, CDR2 SQIVND, per germline (reference sequence). The CDR3 spells CASSPTGLNAPLHF. DNA for the CDR3: TGTGCCAGTAGTCCCACAGGGTTAAATGCACCCCTCCACTTT.

The sample holds many counts of this clonotype. V and J are TRBV7-2 and TRBJ1-4; perhaps TRBD1 as D (5 bases). V was trimmed by 5 bases and J by 3 bases, leaving 10 bases between them. The germline gives CDR1 SGHTA, CDR2 FQGNSA. The CDR3 length is 14 residues. The CDR3 nucleotides are TGTGCCAGCAGCCCAGGGATCGCTAATGAAAAACTGTTTTTT. This sequence encodes CASSPGIANEKLFF.

This clonotype was seen at least ten times. The chain carries TRBV7-9 and TRBJ1-3; D uncertain. The CDR3 loop spans 12 amino acids. Germline CDR1 and CDR2: SEHNR and FQNEAQ (reference sequence). Trimming cost V 3 bases and J 4 bases, with 4 bases left between them. CDR3 coding DNA: TGTGCCAGCAGCTTTGTCGGAAACACCATATATTTT. As protein: CASSFVGNTIYF.

This clonotype was found many times. V usage is TRBV18 and J usage is TRBJ1-4; D uncertain. This CDR3 region has 16 residues. The ends were cut back, 0 bases at V and 2 bases at J, with 10 bases in the middle. The germline gives CDR1 KGHSH, CDR2 LQKENI. The DNA of the CDR3 is TGTGCCAGCTCACCACCAGTAAAGGGCACTAATGAAAAACTGTTTTTT. Its protein product is CASSPPVKGTNEKLFF.

This clonotype was seen at least ten times. V gene TRBV14 combines with J gene TRBJ2-1, with D maybe TRBD2 (5 bases). The CDR3 has 15 residues. V was shortened by 5 bases and J by 5 bases, with 16 bases between the two germline ends. Looked up from germline, CDR1 is SGHDN and CDR2 is FVKESK. CDR3 in DNA: TGTGCCAGCAGCATACTAGAGGTCGGAAACAATGAGCAGTTCTTC. This gives the protein CASSILEVGNNEQFF. Variable domain in full (rest from reference TRBV14 and TRBJ2-1): EAGVTQFPSHSVIEKGQTVTLRCDPISGHDNLYWYRRVMGKEIKFLLHFVKESKQDESGMPNNRFLAERTGGTYSTLKVQPAELEDSGVYFCASSILEVGNNEQFFGPGTRLTVL.

In this sample, this clonotype turned up many times. The chain links TRBV9 to TRBJ1-3; tentatively, D is TRBD1 (6 bases). The CDR3 runs to 15 residues. CDR1 SGDLS and CDR2 YYNGEE come from the germline V gene. The V and J ends lost 0 bases and 6 bases respectively, with 13 bases between them. The CDR3 sequence is CASSVGIGQTNTIYF. CDR3 bases: TGTGCCAGCAGCGTAGGAATCGGACAGACAAACACCATATATTTT.

This clonotype was counted between two and nine times. The chain is built from TRBV24-1 and TRBJ2-7; D may be TRBD2 (5 bases). CDR3 length: 14 amino acids. V lost 9 bases and J lost 0, with 14 bases in between. Germline loops: CDR1 KGHDR, CDR2 SFDVKD. This chain's CDR3 is CATPGDIYSYEQYF. DNA of the CDR3: TGTGCCACCCCCGGGGATATCTACTCCTACGAGCAGTACTTC.

The chain carries TRBV11-2 and TRBJ1-2; unclear D gene. Trimming shortened V by 6 bases and J by 3 bases, and 14 bases separated the two germline ends. Germline loops: CDR1 SGHAT, CDR2 FQNNGV. This CDR3 spans 14 amino acids. DNA for the CDR3: TGTGCCAGCAGTCCTCAGGACGAGTACTATGGCTACACCTTC. Its protein is CASSPQDEYYGYTF.

This clonotype appeared many times. V and J are TRBV5-6 and TRBJ2-2, with TRBD2 matching 8 bases. V shed 5 bases, J shed 3 bases, and the junction held 12 bases outside the gene matches. CDR3 length: 17 residues. From germline, CDR1 is SGHDT and CDR2 YYEEEE. The CDR3 sequence: CASRPARLAHDTGELFF. The CDR3 region has the DNA TGTGCCAGCAGGCCGGCGCGACTAGCGCACGACACCGGGGAGCTGTTTTTT.

This clonotype was seen repeatedly, ten times or more. The V call is TRBV7-9, the J call TRBJ2-6; D not resolved. The length of the CDR3 is 14 residues. CDR1 and CDR2 (germline): SEHNR, FQNEAQ (reference sequence). With 0 bases removed from V and 1 base from J, the gap between germline ends came to 1 base. The CDR3 protein is CASSLASGANVLTF. CDR3 nucleotides: TGTGCCAGCAGCTTAGCGTCTGGGGCCAACGTCCTGACTTTC.

The chain carries TRBV12-3 or TRBV12-4 and TRBJ2-1; weak D call: TRBD1 (6 bases). Trimming pared 9 bases from V and 0 bases from J, leaving 12 bases between. The CDR3 extends over 14 amino acids. CDR3 residues: CASKGQYSYNEQFF. In DNA form, the CDR3 reads TGTGCCAGTAAAGGACAGTACTCCTACAATGAGCAGTTCTTC.

This clonotype was counted ten times or more. The CDR3 nucleotides read TGTGCCAGCAGGCTAGCGGGGGGGCCGTCAGATACGCAGTATTTT. Translating gives CASRLAGGPSDTQYF. The rearrangement joins TRBV12-3 or TRBV12-4 to TRBJ2-3; the match to TRBD2 covers 12 bases. This CDR3 region has 15 residues. V was pared by 6 bases and J by 4 bases, with 5 bases of the junction left unmatched.

There are many counts of this clonotype. This chain joins TRBV19 and TRBJ1-5; D is unclear. Trimming pared 7 bases from V and 12 bases from J, leaving 19 bases between. Germline V gives CDR1 LNHDA, CDR2 SQIVND (reference sequence). This CDR3 has 13 residues. This CDR3 reads CASTWWDSNFQHF. The CDR3, as DNA: TGTGCCAGTACTTGGTGGGATTCTAATTTCCAGCATTTT.

This clonotype has ten or more counts. The chain combines TRBV7-2 with TRBJ2-2, with D possibly TRBD2 on 5 matching bases. The CDR3 totals 15 residues. The V end lost 7 bases, the J end lost 4 bases, and 16 bases lay between the germline ends. Germline loops: CDR1 SGHTA, CDR2 FQGNSA. CDR3 bases: TGTGCCAGCACCCAGGAGGTTTTTAGCACCGGGGAGCTGTTTTTT. Protein: CASTQEVFSTGELFF.

This clonotype has a count of ten or more. The chain combines TRBV10-3 with TRBJ2-3; no definite D call. This CDR3 region has 14 residues. V was clipped by 3 bases and J by 3 bases, with 10 bases between them. CDR1 and CDR2 (germline): ENHRY, SYGVKD. In DNA, the CDR3 is TGTGCCATCAGTGAAGGCCTGAGGACAGATACGCAGTATTTT. It encodes CAISEGLRTDTQYF.